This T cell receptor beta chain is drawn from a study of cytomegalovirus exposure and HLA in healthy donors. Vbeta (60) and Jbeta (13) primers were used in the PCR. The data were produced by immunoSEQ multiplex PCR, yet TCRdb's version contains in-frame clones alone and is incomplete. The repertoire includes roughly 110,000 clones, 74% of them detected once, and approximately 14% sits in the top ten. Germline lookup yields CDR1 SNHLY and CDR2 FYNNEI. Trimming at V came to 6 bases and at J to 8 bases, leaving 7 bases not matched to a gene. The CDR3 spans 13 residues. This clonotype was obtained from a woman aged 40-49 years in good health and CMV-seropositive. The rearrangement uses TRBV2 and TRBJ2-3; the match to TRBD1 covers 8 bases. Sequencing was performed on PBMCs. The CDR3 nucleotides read TGTGCCAGCAGCACCGGACAGGGTGGTACGCAGTATTTT. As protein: CASSTGQGGTQYF.